These 19 T cell receptor beta chains share one sample of origin, sequenced in a study of Graves' ophthalmopathy and Graves' hyperthyroidism. The TCR beta CDR3 regions underwent amplification from RNA transcripts. A first-round RT-PCR used HTBI primers, followed by a second-round multiplex PCR. TCRdb analysed the multiplex PCR reads with MiXCR anew, one entry per CDR3 protein. This sample has 350,000 to 400,000 distinct CDR3 sequences, with roughly 14% found just once. The sample was peripheral blood. These receptors came from a woman aged 18-29 years with stable Graves' hyperthyroidism.

This clonotype was recorded a few times. This chain links TRBV9 with TRBJ2-7; possible D gene TRBD1, 6 bases. The length of the CDR3 is 13 residues. V shed 1 base and J shed 2 bases, with 7 bases lying between them. Per the germline V gene, CDR1 is SGDLS and CDR2 is YYNGEE. Here the CDR3 reads CASSVTGTYEQYF. For the CDR3, the DNA is TGTGCCAGCAGCGTAACAGGGACCTACGAGCAGTACTTC.

Only a few counts were recorded for this clonotype. Germline and junction disagree at one end, which may indicate a read error. The chain carries TRBV3-1 and TRBJ2-4; TRBD1 might be the D (6 bases). The CDR3 spans 15 residues. Per germline, CDR1 LGHDT and CDR2 YNNKEL (reference sequence). The CDR3 here is CASSQEGAGGNIKYF. The CDR3 DNA is TGTGCCAGCAGCCAAGAGGGGGCCGGCGGAAACATTAAGTACTTC.

Note on this clonotype: A much larger clonotype is one base distant, so this may be a read error. The rearrangement links TRBV28 to TRBJ2-5; D tentatively reads TRBD1 or TRBD2 (6 bases each). This CDR3 is built from 14 residues. The V and J ends lost 7 bases and 5 bases respectively, with 17 bases between them. Germline-derived CDR1 and CDR2 are MDHEN and SYDVKM. Written as DNA, the CDR3 is TGTGCCAGCACCTTTGGGGGGCACGAGGAGACCCAGTACTTC. As protein: CASTFGGHEETQYF.

This clonotype was seen ten or more times. V usage is TRBV6-2 or TRBV6-3 and J usage is TRBJ1-6; TRBD1 aligns across 9 bases. V lost 8 bases and J lost 10; bases outside the gene matches: 6. The CDR3 length is 13 residues. Germline V gene lookup returns CDR1 MNHEY and CDR2 SVGEGT. The CDR3 loop reads CASAGQGRSPLHF. The DNA of the CDR3 is TGTGCCAGCGCGGGACAGGGTCGCTCACCCCTCCACTTT.

This clonotype was detected a few times. The rearrangement uses TRBV7-2 and TRBJ2-2; no reliable D call. There are 14 residues in the CDR3. Per germline, CDR1 SGHTA and CDR2 FQGNSA. Trimming removed 2 bases from V and 6 bases from J, with 10 bases in between. The CDR3 DNA reads TGTGCCAGCAGCTTACTACGTCCGTCCGGGGAGCTGTTTTTT. As protein: CASSLLRPSGELFF.

The sample holds many counts of this clonotype. V is TRBV29-1 and J is TRBJ2-7, with 10 bases that match TRBD1. This CDR3 contains 13 residues. J lost 5 bases, V lost 6 bases, and 7 bases had no gene match. Germline assignment: CDR1 SQVTM and CDR2 ANQGSEA. CDR3 nucleotide sequence: TGCAGCGTAGCCGGGACAGGGGTGGACGAGCAGTACTTC. It yields the protein CSVAGTGVDEQYF.

This clonotype showed up just a few times. The V gene is TRBV3-1, the J gene TRBJ2-7; TRBD2 agrees at 12 bases. This CDR3 is built from 17 residues. Germline V gene sequence: CDR1 LGHDT, CDR2 YNNKEL (reference sequence). With 0 bases clipped from V and 0 bases from J, the junction kept 3 bases outside the gene matches. DNA for the CDR3: TGTGCCAGCAGCCAAGATCGGGGACTAGCGGGCTCCTACGAGCAGTACTTC. Translated: CASSQDRGLAGSYEQYF.

This clonotype has a count of ten or more. The V and J genes are TRBV6-2 or TRBV6-3 and TRBJ1-2, with D possibly TRBD1 on 5 matching bases. Germline lookup yields CDR1 MNHEY and CDR2 SVGEGT. The CDR3 is made up of 13 amino acids. Between the trimmed V and J ends, which lost 5 bases and 8 bases, there was a span of 15 bases. The chain's CDR3 is CASSQGSRPGYTF. The CDR3 DNA reads as TGTGCCAGCAGTCAGGGATCAAGGCCGGGCTACACCTTC.

The table lists this clonotype with many counts. The chain couples TRBV19 to TRBJ1-6, with D tentatively TRBD1 (6 bases). V lost 9 bases and J lost 9, with 15 bases in between. The CDR3 has 13 amino acids. Germline V lookup: CDR1 LNHDA, CDR2 SQIVND (reference sequence). The CDR3 protein is CASTTGPGSPLHF. The CDR3 DNA is TGTGCCAGCACGACAGGTCCGGGTTCACCCCTCCACTTT.

The chain links TRBV10-3 to TRBJ2-5, with D tentatively TRBD1 (6 bases). Germline CDR1 ENHRY, CDR2 SYGVKD. This CDR3 region has 16 residues. V shed 1 base and J shed 0 bases, with 12 bases lying between them. The chain's CDR3 is CAISEYRTAYQETQYF. The CDR3 DNA is TGTGCCATCAGTGAGTACAGGACAGCCTACCAAGAGACCCAGTACTTC.

This clonotype was detected a few times. CDR3 nucleotide sequence: TGCAGTGCTAGAGATCTTATTGGACCGGGACGGATCTACTTC. It specifies CSARDLIGPGRIYF. The chain joins TRBV20-1 to TRBJ2-7, with D possibly being TRBD1 or TRBD2 (5 bases each). This CDR3 is 14 amino acids long. V gave up 0 bases and J gave up 13 bases, with 22 bases separating them. From germline, CDR1 is DFQATT and CDR2 SNEGSKA (reference sequence).

This chain joins TRBV6-5 and TRBJ2-2, with a tentative D call TRBD1 (6 bases). The germline CDR1 and CDR2 sequences are MNHEY and SVGAGI. The CDR3 sequence is 16 residues long. The germline V and J ends were trimmed by 0 bases and 5 bases, with 13 bases remaining between them. CDR3 DNA: TGTGCCAGCAGTTACTCACAGGGTAGGGGTACCGGGGAGCTGTTTTTT. It codes for CASSYSQGRGTGELFF.

Note on this clonotype: A much larger clonotype is one base distant, so this may be a read error. This rearrangement joins TRBV5-6 to TRBJ2-1; 13 nucleotides match TRBD2. Germline assignment: CDR1 SGHDT and CDR2 YYEEEE. This CDR3 is built from 17 residues. This chain's CDR3 is CASSFTSGGASYTEQFF. The CDR3 DNA reads as TGTGCCAGCAGCTTTACTAGCGGGGGGGCCTCCTACACTGAGCAGTTCTTC.

This clonotype was detected many times. This CDR3 is CASSPWPPNTEAFF. The CDR3 DNA follows: TGTGCCAGCAGTCCCTGGCCCCCGAACACTGAAGCTTTCTTT. V is TRBV6-1 and J is TRBJ1-1; D remains unclear. The CDR3 totals 14 residues. V shed 5 bases and J shed 1 base, with 11 bases lying between them. The germline CDR1 and CDR2 sequences are MNHNS and SASEGT.

The chain couples TRBV12-3 or TRBV12-4 to TRBJ1-1; possibly TRBD1 for D (5 bases). The V gene lost 7 bases and the J gene lost 3 bases, with 18 bases spanning the gap. CDR3 length: 15 residues. The CDR3 bases are TGTGCCAGCAAACGGGCAGGGATCGGGGACACTGAAGCTTTCTTT. Its translation: CASKRAGIGDTEAFF.

This clonotype was observed many times. This chain links TRBV18 with TRBJ1-5; 9 nucleotides line up with TRBD1. The J segment lost 9 bases and the V segment lost 4 bases, leaving 7 bases of the junction unmatched. Germline-derived CDR1 and CDR2 are KGHSH and LQKENI. The CDR3 contains 14 residues. This CDR3 is CASSLGQGQGPQHF. The CDR3 bases are TGTGCCAGCTCACTCGGACAGGGGCAGGGGCCCCAGCATTTT.

This clonotype occurred many times. V and J are TRBV20-1 and TRBJ1-5, with a weak D call TRBD1 (5 bases). The V gene's germline CDR1 is DFQATT and CDR2 SNEGSKA (reference sequence). The CDR3 extends over 14 amino acids. The V gene lost 0 bases and the J gene lost 5 bases, with 11 bases spanning the gap. The CDR3 spells CSARDPDSDQPQHF. The CDR3 DNA is TGCAGTGCTAGAGACCCCGACAGCGATCAGCCCCAGCATTTT.

This clonotype was seen at least ten times. V gene TRBV3-1 combines with J gene TRBJ2-5, with 9 bases lining up with TRBD1. The V gene's germline CDR1 is LGHDT and CDR2 YNNKEL (reference sequence). V lost 1 base, J lost 9 bases, and 0 bases stayed unmatched. CDR3 length: 12 amino acids. CDR3 bases: TGTGCCAGCAGCCAAGGGGACAGGGCCCAGTACTTC. The encoded protein is CASSQGDRAQYF.

This clonotype was observed a handful of times. The rearrangement joins TRBV18 to TRBJ1-1; D is undetermined. The V and J ends lost 3 bases and 0 bases respectively, with 14 bases between them. Germline CDR1 reads KGHSH; CDR2 reads LQKENI. The CDR3 runs to 16 residues. The CDR3 region is CASSPATSFLNTEAFF. For the CDR3, the DNA is TGTGCCAGCTCACCGGCGACAAGTTTTCTGAACACTGAAGCTTTCTTT.